The 26 T cell receptor beta chains presented below share a single source sample, sequenced in a study of blood T cell repertoires in COVID-19. Generated by immunoSEQ multiplex PCR, the TCRdb table keeps only in-frame clones and is missing some. Counted here are 100,000 to 150,000 clones, roughly 83% occurring once; the ten biggest clones make up 35% to 40%. Specimen: peripheral blood. The source is a middle-aged man with active or convalescent COVID-19.

V usage is TRBV5-4 and J usage is TRBJ2-5; weak D call: TRBD1 (6 bases). Trimming pared 1 base from V and 2 bases from J, leaving 9 bases between. Per germline, CDR1 SGHNT and CDR2 YYREEE (reference sequence). The CDR3 consists of 14 residues. This CDR3 reads CASSLKQGQETQYF. In DNA form, the CDR3 reads TGTGCCAGCAGCTTGAAACAGGGACAAGAGACCCAGTACTTC.

This clone was detected a few times. The V gene is TRBV28, the J gene TRBJ2-3, with 13 nucleotides matching TRBD2. Looked up from germline, CDR1 is MDHEN and CDR2 is SYDVKM. With V trimmed by 5 bases and J by 1 base, 3 bases remained unmatched. The CDR3 sequence is 16 residues long. The CDR3 spells CASSKLAGGRTDTQYF. The CDR3 DNA reads TGTGCCAGCAGTAAACTAGCGGGGGGGCGCACAGATACGCAGTATTTT.

This chain joins TRBV7-2 and TRBJ2-2; TRBD1 might be the D (5 bases). V was clipped by 0 bases and J by 4 bases, with 9 bases between them. Germline lookup yields CDR1 SGHTA and CDR2 FQGNSA. CDR3 length equals 15 residues. The chain's CDR3 is CASSLAVGATGELFF. CDR3 nucleotides: TGTGCCAGCAGCTTAGCGGTAGGGGCCACCGGGGAGCTGTTTTTT.

The gene calls are TRBV28 and TRBJ1-2; 9 bases are shared with TRBD1. J was trimmed by 6 bases and V by 4 bases; bases with no gene match: 6. The germline V gene has CDR1 MDHEN and CDR2 SYDVKM. There are 14 residues in the CDR3. The CDR3 nucleotides read TGTGCCAGCAGTTCCGGACAGGGGTATAATGGCTACACCTTC. Encoded protein: CASSSGQGYNGYTF.

The genes are TRBV5-8 and TRBJ2-2; 7 bases agree with TRBD1. CDR3 size: 14 residues. CDR1 SGHTS and CDR2 YDEGEE come from the germline V gene. With V trimmed by 4 bases and J by 2 bases, 2 bases remained unmatched. This chain's CDR3 is CASSRDRNTGELFF. The CDR3 DNA follows: TGTGCCAGCAGCCGGGACAGAAACACCGGGGAGCTGTTTTTT.

V usage is TRBV25-1 and J usage is TRBJ2-7, with D possibly TRBD2 on 5 matching bases. Germline-derived CDR1 and CDR2 are MGHDK and SYGVNS. Trimming took off 7 bases at V and 3 bases at J, with 7 bases between the two ends. This CDR3 contains 11 residues. CDR3 sequence (DNA): TGTGCCAGCACTCGGGACTACGAGCAGTACTTC. It specifies CASTRDYEQYF.

The J gene is TRBJ1-4, the V gene TRBV27; tentative D call: TRBD1 (5 bases). Germline CDR1 is MNHEY and CDR2 is SMNVEV (reference sequence). The V end lost 10 bases, the J end lost 7 bases, and 13 bases lay between the germline ends. The CDR3 has 12 residues. This CDR3 is CATRPGREKLFF. The CDR3 region has the DNA TGTGCCACCCGACCAGGGCGTGAAAAACTGTTTTTT.

V gene TRBV4-3 combines with J gene TRBJ1-1, with D possibly matching TRBD1 (6 bases). V was trimmed by 0 bases and J by 3 bases, leaving 11 bases between them. The CDR3 length is 15 residues. The germline gives CDR1 LGHNA, CDR2 YSLEER. CDR3 loop: CASSQDGNRDTEAFF. CDR3 bases: TGCGCCAGCAGCCAAGATGGTAACAGGGACACTGAAGCTTTCTTT.

This clone was counted a single time. The chain combines TRBV7-2 with TRBJ2-5; perhaps TRBD1 as D (5 bases). This CDR3 contains 14 residues. Deletions cut 1 base from V and 6 bases from J, with 12 bases between. CDR1 and CDR2 (germline): SGHTA, FQGNSA. This CDR3 is CASSLGDRGQTQYF. CDR3 nucleotides: TGTGCCAGCAGCTTAGGGGATAGGGGCCAGACCCAGTACTTC.

This chain connects TRBV30 to TRBJ2-6; the match to TRBD1 covers 9 bases. Germline CDR1 is GTSNPN and CDR2 is SVGIG (reference sequence). This CDR3 is 16 amino acids long. J was trimmed by 0 bases and V by 5 bases; bases with no gene match: 5. CDR3 in DNA: TGTGCCTGGTGGGACAGGGTCCGCTCTGGGGCCAACGTCCTGACTTTC. This codes for CAWWDRVRSGANVLTF.

This chain connects TRBV6-5 to TRBJ2-7; no firm D call. V was trimmed by 5 bases and J by 3 bases, leaving 11 bases between them. CDR1 MNHEY and CDR2 SVGAGI come from the germline V gene. The CDR3 contains 13 residues. The CDR3 sequence is CASSHRPGYEQYF. DNA of the CDR3: TGTGCCAGCAGTCACCGGCCAGGCTACGAGCAGTACTTC.

This clone has ten or more counts. The chain joins TRBV5-1 to TRBJ2-3, with a possible D match to TRBD1 (6 bases). V lost 4 bases and J lost 2, with 11 bases in between. CDR1 and CDR2 (germline): SGHRS, YFSETQ. CDR3 size: 14 residues. The CDR3 DNA follows: TGCGCCAGCAGCCCCGGACAGTACACAGATACGCAGTATTTT. Its translation is CASSPGQYTDTQYF.

V usage is TRBV5-1 and J usage is TRBJ2-4; a weak D match, TRBD1 (5 bases). Germline V gene data show CDR1 as SGHRS and CDR2 as YFSETQ. The CDR3 extends over 14 amino acids. V was cut by 3 bases and J by 3 bases, with 10 bases left in between. The CDR3 DNA reads TGCGCCAGCAGCTCTGACAGTTACAAAAACATTCAGTACTTC. Protein sequence: CASSSDSYKNIQYF.

V usage is TRBV5-1 and J usage is TRBJ2-5; 7 nucleotides align to TRBD1. The length of the CDR3 is 14 residues. J lost 5 bases, V lost 1 base, and 5 bases had no gene match. CDR1 SGHRS and CDR2 YFSETQ come from the germline V gene. CDR3 DNA: TGCGCCAGCAGCTTGCCTGACAGGGTCGAGACCCAGTACTTC. Translating gives CASSLPDRVETQYF.

This sequence joins TRBV6-2 or TRBV6-3 and TRBJ2-6, with 9 bases identical to TRBD1. V gave up 6 bases and J gave up 0 bases; unmatched junction bases: 9. Germline V gene lookup returns CDR1 MNHEY and CDR2 SVGEGT. The CDR3 loop spans 18 amino acids. CDR3 protein: CASSYLTGGGSGANVLTF. CDR3 bases: TGTGCCAGCAGCTATTTAACAGGGGGCGGCTCTGGGGCCAACGTCCTGACTTTC.

The chain joins TRBV25-1 to TRBJ1-1; D possibly corresponds to TRBD1 (5 bases). Germline V gene sequence: CDR1 MGHDK, CDR2 SYGVNS. The CDR3 spans 14 residues. V lost 2 bases to trimming and J lost 2 bases, with 9 bases between them. The CDR3 protein is CASSETGLNTEAFF. CDR3 in DNA: TGTGCCAGCAGTGAAACAGGCTTAAACACTGAAGCTTTCTTT.

The chain has TRBV10-3 and TRBJ2-7; 9 nucleotides align to TRBD1. Trimming at V came to 6 bases and at J to 5 bases, leaving 2 bases not matched to a gene. CDR1 and CDR2 (germline): ENHRY, SYGVKD. The CDR3 extends over 12 amino acids. This chain's CDR3 is CAIRRTGDEQYF. CDR3 sequence (DNA): TGTGCCATCAGGCGGACAGGGGACGAGCAGTACTTC.

The V gene is TRBV9, the J gene TRBJ2-2; D might be TRBD1 (5 bases). Trimming took 5 bases from V and 3 from J, leaving 11 bases between them. The CDR3 runs to 14 residues. Germline loops: CDR1 SGDLS, CDR2 YYNGEE. The CDR3 spells CASSLEQDTGELFF. The CDR3 DNA sequence: TGTGCCAGCAGTCTAGAACAGGACACCGGGGAGCTGTTTTTT.

A few counts support this clone. This chain uses TRBV27 with TRBJ1-5, with a possible D match to TRBD1 (5 bases). The V gene's germline CDR1 is MNHEY and CDR2 SMNVEV (reference sequence). V was cut by 5 bases and J by 6 bases, with 14 bases left in between. The CDR3 is made up of 14 amino acids. DNA of the CDR3: TGTGCCAGCAGTCCTGGGGGGATACCTCAGCCCCAGCATTTT. It translates to CASSPGGIPQPQHF.

This clone turned up a few times. The CDR3 bases are TGTGCCAGCAGAACCCGAGGAGGCTACACCTTC. Amino acid sequence: CASRTRGGYTF. The chain couples TRBV6-5 to TRBJ1-2; unclear D gene. The germline V gene encodes CDR1 MNHEY and CDR2 SVGAGI. The length of the CDR3 is 11 residues. Trimming removed 6 bases from V and 8 bases from J, with 10 bases in between.

The chain couples TRBV7-2 to TRBJ1-5; D may be TRBD1 (6 bases). Trimming pared 2 bases from V and 2 bases from J, leaving 10 bases between. Germline V lookup: CDR1 SGHTA, CDR2 FQGNSA. The CDR3 spans 15 residues. The CDR3 nucleotides read TGTGCCAGCAGCTTAAGGACAGTTGGCAATCAGCCCCAGCATTTT. This gives the protein CASSLRTVGNQPQHF.

V usage is TRBV2 and J usage is TRBJ1-6; D not certain. Germline-derived CDR1 and CDR2 are SNHLY and FYNNEI. V lost 4 bases to trimming and J lost 11 bases, with 12 bases between them. The CDR3 has 13 residues. CDR3 sequence: CASSVAPEAPLHF. The CDR3 DNA reads TGTGCCAGCAGTGTGGCCCCCGAGGCACCCCTCCACTTT.

V is TRBV9 and J is TRBJ2-4; 10 bases are shared with TRBD1. Germline loops: CDR1 SGDLS, CDR2 YYNGEE. The CDR3 contains 15 residues. J was trimmed by 7 bases and V by 0 bases; bases with no gene match: 4. The chain's CDR3 is CASSVGQGALNIQYF. CDR3 nucleotides: TGTGCCAGCAGCGTAGGACAGGGGGCGCTCAACATTCAGTACTTC. The whole variable domain, filled in from reference TRBV9 and TRBJ2-4, reads DSGVTQTPKHLITATGQRVTLRCSPRSGDLSVYWYQQSLDQGLQFLIQYYNGEERAKGNILERFSAQQFPDLHSELNLSSLELGDSALYFCASSVGQGALNIQYFGAGTRLSVL.

The chain uses TRBV5-4 and TRBJ2-7; 10 bases are a match to TRBD1. Trimming at V came to 4 bases and at J to 4 bases, leaving 8 bases not matched to a gene. This CDR3 region has 15 residues. Germline V lookup: CDR1 SGHNT, CDR2 YYREEE (reference sequence). The CDR3 DNA follows: TGTGCCAGCAGCCTCTCGGGACAGGGGAAATACGAGCAGTACTTC. Translating gives CASSLSGQGKYEQYF.

The sample holds one count of this clone. The V call is TRBV3-1 (or the pseudogene TRBV3-2), the J call TRBJ2-7, with TRBD2 as a possible D gene (6 bases). Germline V gives CDR1 LGHDT, CDR2 YNNKEL (reference sequence). Between the trimmed V and J ends, which lost 5 bases and 5 bases, there was a span of 16 bases. The CDR3 loop spans 14 amino acids. The CDR3 protein is CASSDPGVVDEQYF. The CDR3 DNA sequence: TGTGCCAGCAGCGACCCGGGAGTTGTGGACGAGCAGTACTTC.

DNA for the CDR3: TGTGCCTGGGGGTGGAGATCGAACACTGAAGCTTTCTTT. It yields the protein CAWGWRSNTEAFF. V is TRBV30 and J is TRBJ1-1; D unresolved. Germline CDR1 and CDR2: GTSNPN and SVGIG (reference sequence). V was clipped by 5 bases and J by 1 base, with 11 bases between them. CDR3 size: 13 residues.